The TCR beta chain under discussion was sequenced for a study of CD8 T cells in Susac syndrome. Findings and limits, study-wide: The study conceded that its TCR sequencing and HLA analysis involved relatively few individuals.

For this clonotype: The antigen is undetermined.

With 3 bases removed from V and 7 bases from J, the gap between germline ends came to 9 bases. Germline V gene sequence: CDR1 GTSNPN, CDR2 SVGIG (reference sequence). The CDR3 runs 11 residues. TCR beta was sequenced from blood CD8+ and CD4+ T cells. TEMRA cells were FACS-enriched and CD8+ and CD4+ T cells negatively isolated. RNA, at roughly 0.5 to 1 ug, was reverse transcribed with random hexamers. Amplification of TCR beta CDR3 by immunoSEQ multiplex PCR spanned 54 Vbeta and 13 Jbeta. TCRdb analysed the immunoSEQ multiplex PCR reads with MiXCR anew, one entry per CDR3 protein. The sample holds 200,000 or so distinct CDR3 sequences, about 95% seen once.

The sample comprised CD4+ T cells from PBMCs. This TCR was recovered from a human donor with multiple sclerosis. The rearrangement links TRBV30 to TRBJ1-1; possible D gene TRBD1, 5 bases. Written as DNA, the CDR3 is TGTGCCTGGAGGGGCGACAGTGAAGCTTTCTTT. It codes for CAWRGDSEAFF.